Presented here are 5 T cell receptor beta chains from one specimen sequenced in a study of blood T cell repertoires in COVID-19. TCRdb's table, derived via immunoSEQ multiplex PCR, lists solely in-frame clones and lacks some. This sample has 40,000 to 55,000 clones; more than 80% occur once, and the top ten carry 0.3% to 0.4%. The sequencing sample was made of peripheral blood. The receptor set was obtained from a man aged 50-60 years with COVID-19, enrolled during active disease.

This rearrangement joins TRBV5-1 to TRBJ1-6; possibly TRBD1 for D (5 bases). CDR1 is SGHRS and CDR2 is YFSETQ in the germline V gene. Deletions cut 4 bases from V and 10 bases from J, with 15 bases between. There are 14 residues in the CDR3. In DNA, the CDR3 is TGCGCCAGCAGCCTAAGCCAGGGCGGATCACCCCTCCACTTT. It encodes CASSLSQGGSPLHF.

The gene calls are TRBV19 and TRBJ1-3; 8 bases match TRBD1. Losses at the gene ends were 7 bases for V and 2 bases for J; bases not matched to a gene: 4. Looked up from germline, CDR1 is LNHDA and CDR2 is SQIVND (reference sequence). The length of the CDR3 is 14 residues. The CDR3 sequence: CASTTGVAGNTIYF. DNA for the CDR3: TGTGCCAGTACGACAGGGGTGGCTGGAAACACCATATATTTT.

This chain uses TRBV5-4 with TRBJ1-2; TRBD1 is a possible D gene (5 bases). The V gene's germline CDR1 is SGHNT and CDR2 YYREEE (reference sequence). The CDR3 loop spans 13 amino acids. The V and J ends lost 8 bases and 4 bases respectively, with 15 bases between them. The CDR3 nucleotides are TGTGCCAGTCGACAGTCGGTGAGCTATGGCTACACCTTC. Its translation is CASRQSVSYGYTF.

This clone was counted once. This chain joins TRBV6-2 or TRBV6-3 and TRBJ2-2, with 13 bases lining up with TRBD2. This CDR3 is built from 17 residues. The germline gives CDR1 MNHEY, CDR2 SVGEGT. After removal of 4 bases from V and 6 bases from J, the junction contained 8 bases not matched to a gene. In DNA form, the CDR3 reads TGTGCCAGCAGTTTCCCTACTAGCGGGAGGGGTGCCGGGGAGCTGTTTTTT. It translates to CASSFPTSGRGAGELFF.

This clone was found a few times. This sequence joins TRBV5-4 and TRBJ1-2; a weak D match, TRBD1 (5 bases). V dropped 4 bases and J dropped 2 bases, with 12 bases sitting between them. The germline CDR1 and CDR2 sequences are SGHNT and YYREEE (reference sequence). This CDR3 is 14 amino acids long. The CDR3 DNA sequence: TGTGCCAGCAGCGTCGGACGGGGGAACTATGGCTACACCTTC. It codes for CASSVGRGNYGYTF.